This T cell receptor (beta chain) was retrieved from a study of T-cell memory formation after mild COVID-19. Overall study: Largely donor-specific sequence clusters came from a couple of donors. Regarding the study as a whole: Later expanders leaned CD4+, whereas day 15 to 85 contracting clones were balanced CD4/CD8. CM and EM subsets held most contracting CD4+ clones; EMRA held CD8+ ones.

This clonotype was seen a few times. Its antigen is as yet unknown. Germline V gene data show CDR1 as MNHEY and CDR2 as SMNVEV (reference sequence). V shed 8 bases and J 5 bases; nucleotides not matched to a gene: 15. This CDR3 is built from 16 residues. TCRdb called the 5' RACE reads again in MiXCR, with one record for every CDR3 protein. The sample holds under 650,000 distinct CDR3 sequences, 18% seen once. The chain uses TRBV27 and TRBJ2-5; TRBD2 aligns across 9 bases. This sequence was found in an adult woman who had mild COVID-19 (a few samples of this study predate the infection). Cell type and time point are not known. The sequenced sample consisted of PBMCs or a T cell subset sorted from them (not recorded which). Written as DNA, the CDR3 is TGTGCCAGCCTCTCAGGGGGACTAGCCAGAGGGGAGACCCAGTACTTC. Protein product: CASLSGGLARGETQYF.